This T cell receptor (beta chain) came from a study of naive and memory T cell subsets. Points from the study as a whole: TCR abundance followed a power law differing between naive and memory subsets. A few larger clonotypes appeared in naive repertoires, especially CD8, possibly memory cells re-expressing CD45RA. Clonotypes are single alpha or beta chains, not paired receptors.

The V gene's germline CDR1 is MDHEN and CDR2 SYDVKM. The CDR3 is 10 residues long. Trimming cost V 3 bases and J 9 bases, with 3 bases left between them. An equimolar mix of two oligonucleotides served as the beta constant-region primer for TRBC1 and TRBC2. Ligated cDNA was amplified by four rounds of PCR with nested alpha and beta constant-region primers and SP2. A 12-nucleotide UMI and the SP2 primer were added to the cDNA 3' end by oligonucleotide ligation. TCRdb ran MiXCR on the UMI-ligation and nested PCR reads and lists one entry per CDR3 protein. Of under 150,000 distinct CDR3 sequences in the sample, about 20% were seen once. Worth noting for this clonotype: Its antigen is undetermined.

Source material: naive CD8+ T cells from blood. The rearrangement uses TRBV28 and TRBJ2-1; D call uncertain. This TCR was recovered from a human donor in good health. The CDR3 sequence: CASSFGEQFF. CDR3 nucleotides: TGTGCCAGCAGTTTCGGTGAGCAGTTCTTC.